The 26 T cell receptor beta chains below were found in one sample sequenced in a study of cytomegalovirus exposure and HLA in healthy donors. The PCR made use of 60 Vbeta and 13 Jbeta primers. TCRdb's copy holds only in-frame clones and misses some; the assay was immunoSEQ multiplex PCR. The profile covers approximately 220,000 clones, with roughly 80% appearing a single time and nearly 6% taken by the ten largest. Sequenced material: PBMCs. These receptors were taken from a man aged 40-49 years in good health and CMV-seropositive.

The chain has TRBV19 and TRBJ2-3; 11 bases agree with TRBD1. V trimming: 4 bases; J trimming: 5 bases; junction bases outside the gene matches: 5. This CDR3 contains 15 residues. CDR1 is LNHDA, CDR2 SQIVND, per germline (reference sequence). The CDR3 is CASSSWTGGIDTQYF. For the CDR3, the DNA is TGTGCCAGTAGTAGTTGGACAGGGGGCATAGATACGCAGTATTTT. Together with reference TRBV19 and TRBJ2-3, the CDR3 gives the full variable domain: DGGITQSPKYLFRKEGQNVTLSCEQNLNHDAMYWYRQDPGQGLRLIYYSQIVNDFQKGDIAEGYSVSREKKESFPLTVTSAQKNPTAFYLCASSSWTGGIDTQYFGPGTRLTVL.

This chain joins TRBV4-1 and TRBJ1-1; 9 positions match TRBD1. Germline CDR1 and CDR2: MGHRA and YSYEKL. CDR3 length: 16 residues. Trimming took 2 bases from V and 0 from J; bases not matched to a gene: 4. CDR3 sequence (DNA): TGCGCCAGCAGCCAACCGGGACAGGGATTGAACACTGAAGCTTTCTTT. Its protein is CASSQPGQGLNTEAFF.

The J gene is TRBJ2-2, the V gene TRBV7-2; the match to TRBD2 covers 8 bases. Germline CDR1 reads SGHTA; CDR2 reads FQGNSA. The CDR3 extends over 17 amino acids. The ends lost 1 base at V and 7 bases at J; junction bases unmatched: 11. This chain's CDR3 is CASSLESSGGGGGELFF. CDR3 in DNA: TGTGCCAGCAGCTTAGAATCTTCCGGGGGGGGTGGCGGGGAGCTGTTTTTT.

The gene calls are TRBV11-2 and TRBJ1-2; D not certain. V was clipped by 1 base and J by 4 bases, with 16 bases between them. In germline, CDR1 is SGHAT, CDR2 FQNNGV. CDR3 length: 16 residues. The CDR3 nucleotides read TGTGCCAGCAGCTTAGTCCGCCCTAACCCTATCTATGGCTACACCTTC. It encodes CASSLVRPNPIYGYTF.

This chain connects TRBV29-1 to TRBJ1-2, with 8 positions matching TRBD1. This CDR3 region has 13 residues. The germline V gene has CDR1 SQVTM and CDR2 ANQGSEA. Trimming cost V 6 bases and J 2 bases; bases outside gene matches: 5. The CDR3 region has the DNA TGCAGCGTGGGGACAGGTCTAAACTATGGCTACACCTTC. This gives the protein CSVGTGLNYGYTF.

This chain links TRBV7-6 with TRBJ1-1, with 10 bases aligning to TRBD1. The CDR3 is 15 amino acids. The trim removed 4 bases at V and 5 bases at J, leaving 7 bases unmatched. Germline values: CDR1 SGHVS, CDR2 FNYEAQ. The CDR3 loop is CASSSSDRGRTEAFF. In DNA, the CDR3 is TGTGCCAGCAGCTCGTCCGACAGGGGGCGGACTGAAGCTTTCTTT.

The chain joins TRBV7-9 to TRBJ2-1; 11 bases are a match to TRBD2. The length of the CDR3 is 16 residues. V was pared by 3 bases and J by 6 bases, with 7 bases of the junction left unmatched. Germline V CDR1 and CDR2: SEHNR, FQNEAQ (reference sequence). CDR3: CASSFPASGGSNEQFF. DNA of the CDR3: TGTGCCAGCAGCTTCCCCGCTAGCGGGGGGAGCAATGAGCAGTTCTTC.

Concerning this clone: A junction end diverges from the germline sequence, so it may reflect a read error. The chain has TRBV2 and TRBJ2-2; D is possibly TRBD2 (5 bases). Germline loops: CDR1 SNHLY, CDR2 FYNNEI. The CDR3 spans 14 residues. The CDR3 DNA reads TGTGCCAGCAGCGAAGGACTTAACACCGGGGAGCTGTTTTTT. Translated, it gives CASSEGLNTGELFF.

The CDR3 DNA reads as TGTGCCAGCAGTTACTCGCGGGGAAGGGGCTGGGGTGAAGCTTTCTTT. It is translated as CASSYSRGRGWGEAFF. The rearrangement joins TRBV6-6 to TRBJ1-1; possible D gene TRBD1, 5 bases. Trimming took off 0 bases at V and 7 bases at J, with 18 bases between the two ends. Germline V lookup: CDR1 MNHNY, CDR2 SVGAGI (reference sequence). CDR3 length equals 16 residues.

This clone was picked up one time. J is TRBJ1-4 and V is TRBV6-6; D possibly corresponds to TRBD1 (5 bases). This CDR3 comprises 14 residues. V lost 5 bases to trimming and J lost 1 base, with 8 bases between them. Germline CDR1 MNHNY, CDR2 SVGAGI (reference sequence). In DNA, the CDR3 is TGTGCCAGCAGTCCAGGGATAACTAATGAAAAACTGTTTTTT. Protein sequence: CASSPGITNEKLFF.

J is TRBJ1-1 and V is TRBV9; 7 nucleotides line up with TRBD1. The CDR3 consists of 15 residues. Losses at the gene ends were 0 bases for V and 3 bases for J; bases not matched to a gene: 5. CDR1 and CDR2 (germline): SGDLS, YYNGEE. As DNA, the CDR3 is TGTGCCAGCAGCGTAGGGGGCAGGGGGGACACTGAAGCTTTCTTT. Residues: CASSVGGRGDTEAFF.

Of note for this clone: One end of the junction does not line up with germline, which may come from a read error. This chain uses TRBV7-7 with TRBJ2-2; 7 bases align to TRBD2. The CDR3 consists of 17 residues. In germline, CDR1 is SSHAT, CDR2 FNYEAQ (reference sequence). The CDR3: CASSLRSSGVNTGELFF. The CDR3 region has the DNA TGTGCTAGCAGCCTACGCTCTAGCGGTGTGAACACCGGGGAGCTGTTTTTT.

In nucleotides, the CDR3 is TGTGCCAGCTCACCACCGGGTGGACAGGGGGCAACGGAAGCTTTCTTT. This codes for CASSPPGGQGATEAFF. V and J are TRBV18 and TRBJ1-1, with 11 bases fitting TRBD1. CDR3 length: 16 amino acids. V dropped 0 bases and J dropped 8; count of bases not matched to a gene: 8. Per the germline V gene, CDR1 is KGHSH and CDR2 is LQKENI.

J is TRBJ2-7 and V is TRBV6-1; TRBD1 aligns across 7 bases. CDR1 and CDR2 (germline): MNHNS, SASEGT. The CDR3 covers 15 residues. V dropped 2 bases and J dropped 4; count of bases not matched to a gene: 8. The CDR3 sequence is CASSEIRDRKYEQYV. The CDR3 nucleotides read TGTGCCAGCAGTGAAATAAGGGACAGAAAGTACGAGCAGTACGTC.

V is TRBV5-1 and J is TRBJ1-2; D perhaps matches TRBD1 (6 bases). Per germline, CDR1 SGHRS and CDR2 YFSETQ. V shed 0 bases and J shed 8 bases, with 17 bases lying between them. This CDR3 is 15 amino acids long. CDR3 protein: CASSLAWTAAYGYTF. The DNA of the CDR3 is TGCGCCAGCAGCTTGGCTTGGACAGCCGCCTACGGCTACACCTTC. Supplemented by reference TRBV5-1 and TRBJ1-2, the full variable domain reads KAGVTQTPRYLIKTRGQQVTLSCSPISGHRSVSWYQQTPGQGLQFLFEYFSETQRNKGNFPGRFSGRQFSNSRSEMNVSTLELGDSALYLCASSLAWTAAYGYTFGSGTRLTVV.

V usage is TRBV5-1 and J usage is TRBJ2-2; 11 bases map to TRBD2. The J segment lost 6 bases and the V segment lost 3 bases, leaving 4 bases of the junction unmatched. CDR1 SGHRS and CDR2 YFSETQ come from the germline V gene. The length of the CDR3 is 15 residues. The CDR3 coding sequence is TGCGCCAGCAGCTCGATAGCGGGAGGGCCCGGGGAGCTGTTTTTT. The encoded protein is CASSSIAGGPGELFF.

The chain employs TRBV18 and TRBJ2-2; a weak D match, TRBD1 (6 bases). V dropped 3 bases and J dropped 4 bases, with 12 bases sitting between them. CDR3 length: 15 amino acids. Germline assignment: CDR1 KGHSH and CDR2 LQKENI. CDR3 residues: CASSPGGARTGELFF. For the CDR3, the DNA is TGTGCCAGCTCACCTGGGGGCGCGCGCACCGGGGAGCTGTTTTTT.

The V gene is TRBV6-5, the J gene TRBJ2-7, with 7 bases aligning to TRBD2. Trimming took 0 bases from V and 4 from J; bases not matched to a gene: 6. CDR3 length: 15 residues. Germline CDR1 MNHEY, CDR2 SVGAGI. This CDR3 reads CASSYSWEGGYEQYF. In DNA, the CDR3 is TGTGCCAGCAGTTACTCCTGGGAGGGAGGATACGAGCAGTACTTC.

This clone was detected once. The rearrangement links TRBV6-5 to TRBJ2-7; TRBD2 matches 9 bases. The trim removed 5 bases at V and 0 bases at J, leaving 5 bases unmatched. The length of the CDR3 is 15 residues. The germline V gene encodes CDR1 MNHEY and CDR2 SVGAGI. Here the CDR3 reads CASSMTSGYSYEQYF. The CDR3 DNA follows: TGTGCCAGCAGTATGACTAGCGGATACTCCTACGAGCAGTACTTC.

The chain links TRBV19 to TRBJ2-3; 8 nucleotides align to TRBD1. J lost 1 base, V lost 5 bases, and 5 bases had no gene match. The CDR3 length is 15 residues. Looked up from germline, CDR1 is LNHDA and CDR2 is SQIVND (reference sequence). CDR3 amino acids: CASSPQGAGTDTQYF. DNA for the CDR3: TGTGCCAGTAGTCCCCAGGGGGCCGGCACAGATACGCAGTATTTT.

The chain is built from TRBV5-6 and TRBJ1-2; D is unresolved. CDR1 and CDR2 (germline): SGHDT, YYEEEE. V was clipped by 0 bases and J by 7 bases, with 13 bases between them. The CDR3 is 14 amino acids. As DNA, the CDR3 is TGTGCCAGCAGCTTGGGATCAGGCGCCGGTGGCTACACCTTC. This translates into CASSLGSGAGGYTF.

There are a few counts of this clone. The genes are TRBV4-1 and TRBJ2-3; D unresolved. V was shortened by 1 base and J by 1 base, with 12 bases between the two germline ends. Looked up from germline, CDR1 is MGHRA and CDR2 is YSYEKL. The CDR3 sequence is 16 residues long. CDR3: CASSQVNARGTDTQYF. CDR3 bases: TGCGCCAGCAGCCAAGTAAACGCTCGAGGCACAGATACGCAGTATTTT.

In nucleotides, the CDR3 is TGTGCCTGGACGAGGGGGCGGGGGGGCCCCCAAGAGACCCAGTACTTC. Protein product: CAWTRGRGGPQETQYF. The chain recombines TRBV30 with TRBJ2-5; 9 nucleotides match TRBD2. The V and J ends lost 4 bases and 1 base, in that order; junction bases with no gene match: 10. CDR3 length equals 16 residues. Germline CDR1 is GTSNPN and CDR2 is SVGIG (reference sequence).

The V and J genes are TRBV11-3 and TRBJ1-1, with D uncertain. The CDR3 has 14 residues. The ends were cut back, 5 bases at V and 0 bases at J, with 10 bases in the middle. CDR1 is SGHNT, CDR2 YENEEA, per germline. CDR3 nucleotide sequence: TGTGCCAGCAGCCCCGAGGCGGTGAACACTGAAGCTTTCTTT. As protein: CASSPEAVNTEAFF. Together with reference TRBV11-3 and TRBJ1-1, the CDR3 gives the full variable domain: EAGVVQSPRYKIIEKKQPVAFWCNPISGHNTLYWYLQNLGQGPELLIRYENEEAVDDSQLPKDRFSAERLKGVDSTLKIQPAELGDSAVYLCASSPEAVNTEAFFGQGTRLTVV.

This chain's CDR3 is CASSYGTGREQYV. CDR3 coding DNA: TGTGCCAGCAGCTATGGGACAGGGCGTGAGCAGTACGTC. The chain joins TRBV7-6 to TRBJ2-7, with 9 bases matching TRBD1. The germline V gene encodes CDR1 SGHVS and CDR2 FNYEAQ. The trim removed 4 bases at V and 7 bases at J, leaving 5 bases unmatched. The CDR3 has 13 amino acids.

The gene calls are TRBV2 and TRBJ1-2; D gene unclear. Trimming pared 3 bases from V and 3 bases from J, leaving 17 bases between. The CDR3 is 16 residues long. Germline V gene lookup returns CDR1 SNHLY and CDR2 FYNNEI. In DNA form, the CDR3 reads TGTGCCAGCAGTGAGGGGAGTTTCCGGTCCTACTATGGCTACACCTTC. Its translation: CASSEGSFRSYYGYTF.